This T cell receptor (beta chain) was sequenced in a study of OX40 agonist ivuxolimab in advanced cancers. The V gene lost 5 bases and the J gene lost 3 bases, with 17 bases spanning the gap. This CDR3 has 16 residues. The germline gives CDR1 SGHAT, CDR2 FQNNGV. This clone was detected only a few times. The method was immunoSEQ multiplex PCR; TCRdb's version includes in-frame clones alone and lacks a portion of them. This table has 65,000 to 90,000 clones, just under 90% appearing once. This receptor was taken from an adult with an advanced solid tumor such as melanoma, head and neck, liver or kidney cancer. The material was CD4+ or CD8+ T cells sorted from blood, obtained in a trial of the OX40 agonist ivuxolimab. V gene TRBV11-2 combines with J gene TRBJ2-1; D may be TRBD2 (5 bases). The CDR3 nucleotides are TGTGCCAGCAGCCCCGGTTCGGGGTGGGGCTACAATGAGCAGTTCTTC. Its translation is CASSPGSGWGYNEQFF.